This is a list of T cell receptor beta chains from one sample in a study of cytomegalovirus exposure and HLA in healthy donors. Assay: immunoSEQ multiplex PCR; the TCRdb copy retains only in-frame clones and omits some. The sample shows over 150,000 clones, 75% of them seen only once. Material for sequencing was PBMCs. These receptors came from a male donor in good health and CMV-seronegative. The CDR3 runs from the conserved cysteine through the conserved F or W. Fields, in order: CDR3 length, J gene, clone size, V gene, D gene, CDR3 DNA, CDR3 protein. A D gene is named only where the DNA matches it firmly. The size of a clone is reported for some rows only, either as once, few or many, or as a class for expanded clones.

>16|TRBJ2-5|few|TRBV5-1|TRBD2
TGCGCCAGCAGCTTGGGTTTTAGCGGGAGTCCCGAGACCCAGTACTTC
CASSLGFSGSPETQYF
>14|TRBJ2-7|NA|TRBV7-8|NA
TGTGCCAGCAGCTTGGAGCGGACCTCCTACGAGCAGTACTTC
CASSLERTSYEQYF
>14|TRBJ2-2|once|TRBV7-7|NA
TGTGCCAGCAGCTTAGAAGGGAGCACCGGGGAGCTGTTTTTT
CASSLEGSTGELFF
>15|TRBJ1-5|NA|TRBV5-8|NA
TGTGCCAGCAGCATACAGGTCCTCCTAAATCAGCCCCAGCATTTT
CASSIQVLLNQPQHF
>14|TRBJ1-1|NA|TRBV2|NA
TGTGCCAGCAGTGAGGCGGGGTTGAACACTGAAGCTTTCTTT
CASSEAGLNTEAFF
>15|TRBJ2-7|NA|TRBV28|NA
TGTGCCAGCAGTTTAGGGGCAGTTAGCTCCTACGAGCAGTACTTC
CASSLGAVSSYEQYF
>13|TRBJ1-6|NA|TRBV18|NA
TGTGCCAGCACAGGGACCTGGAATTCACCCCTCCACTTT
CASTGTWNSPLHF
>14|TRBJ1-1|NA|TRBV5-4|NA
TGTGCCAGCAGGGGAAGGAGGCCGAACACTGAAGCTTTCTTT
CASRGRRPNTEAFF
>15|TRBJ1-5|NA|TRBV27|TRBD1
TGTGCCAGCAGTTCGGACAGGCTTAGCAATCAGCCCCAGCATTTT
CASSSDRLSNQPQHF
>14|TRBJ1-5|few|TRBV27|NA
TGTGCCAGCAGTTTACAGGAGGGGAATCAGCCCCAGCATTTT
CASSLQEGNQPQHF
>16|TRBJ1-6|NA|TRBV7-9|TRBD1
TGTGCCAGCAGCAAGCGGACAGGTTCGTGGAATTCACCCCTCCACTTT
CASSKRTGSWNSPLHF
>14|TRBJ2-1|NA|TRBV11-2|NA
TGTGCCAGCAGCTTACTAGCGAGCTACAATGAGCAGTTCTTC
CASSLLASYNEQFF
>14|TRBJ2-1|few|TRBV2|TRBD1
TGTGCCAGCAGGAGGATACAGGGGGCCAATGAGCAGTTCTTC
CASRRIQGANEQFF
>16|TRBJ2-1|NA|TRBV6-5|TRBD2
TGTGCCAGCAGTTACCAACCTAGCGGGAGCTACAATGAGCAGTTCTTC
CASSYQPSGSYNEQFF
>16|TRBJ2-6|few|TRBV5-6|TRBD1
TGTGCCAGCAGCTTGTACAGGGGGAGTGGGGCCAACGTCCTGACTTTC
CASSLYRGSGANVLTF
>13|TRBJ2-7|NA|TRBV6-1|TRBD2
TGTGCCGCAAGACTAGCGGGAGCTTACGAGCAGTACTTC
CAARLAGAYEQYF
>13|TRBJ2-5|NA|TRBV28|NA
TGTGCCAGCAGTATATCAGGGGTGGAGACCCAGTACTTC
CASSISGVETQYF
>14|TRBJ1-6|once|TRBV5-6|NA
TGTGCCAGCAGCTTAAATTTCCCAAATTCACCCCTCCACTTT
CASSLNFPNSPLHF
>15|TRBJ1-1|NA|TRBV6-5|TRBD1
TGTGCCAGCAGTTACGGGACAGTCTGGGGCACTGAAGCTTTCTTT
CASSYGTVWGTEAFF
>11|TRBJ2-7|NA|TRBV5-5|TRBD1
TGTGCCAGTCCGACAGGGGACGAGCAGTACTTC
CASPTGDEQYF
>16|TRBJ2-3|NA|TRBV9|NA
TGTGCCAGCAGCCACCGACAACAGCATAGCACAGATACGCAGTATTTT
CASSHRQQHSTDTQYF
>13|TRBJ2-7|NA|TRBV4-1|TRBD2
TGCGCCAGCAGCCAGGGGGGGGCCTACGAGCAGTACTTC
CASSQGGAYEQYF
>13|TRBJ2-5|NA|TRBV5-1|NA
TGCGCCACCCGAACCCGGGTGCAAGAGACCCAGTACTTC
CATRTRVQETQYF
>14|TRBJ1-4|NA|TRBV9|NA
TGTGCCAGCAGCGTAGTCGGGGCGGGGGGAAAACTGTTTTTT
CASSVVGAGGKLFF
>17|TRBJ1-6|NA|TRBV5-1|TRBD1
TGCGCCAGCAGCTTGGGGGACAGCTTCTCCTATAATTCACCCCTCCACTTT
CASSLGDSFSYNSPLHF
>15|TRBJ2-1|NA|TRBV19|TRBD2
TGTGCCAGTAGTATAGAGCGGGGGGGCGACCATGAGCAGTTCTTC
CASSIERGGDHEQFF
>17|TRBJ1-4|NA|TRBV14|NA
TGTGCCAGCAGCCAAGATCCCGGGTCAGGGGTCGGTGAAAAACTGTTTTTT
CASSQDPGSGVGEKLFF
>17|TRBJ2-6|once|TRBV28|NA
TGTGCCAGCATCACGGGGAGGCCCTCCTCTGGGGCCAACGTCCTGACTTTC
CASITGRPSSGANVLTF
>15|TRBJ2-3|NA|TRBV2|NA
TGTGCCAGCAGTGAAGGGCAATACCCCACAGATACGCAGTATTTT
CASSEGQYPTDTQYF
>16|TRBJ2-2|NA|TRBV5-6|NA
TGTGCCAGCAGCGAATACAGGGGGGGAAAGCCCGGGGAGCTGTTTTTT
CASSEYRGGKPGELFF
>15|TRBJ2-1|NA|TRBV5-6|TRBD2
TGTGCCAGCAGCCTACTAGCGGGAGCAGGAAATGAGCAGTTCTTC
CASSLLAGAGNEQFF
>14|TRBJ2-2|NA|TRBV5-1|TRBD1
TGCGCCAGCAGCTGGGGACAGAGCACCGGGGAGCTGTTTTTT
CASSWGQSTGELFF
>15|TRBJ2-7|many|TRBV6-1|NA
TGTGCCAGCAGTTGGTCGGGGGAAGGGTCCTACGAGCAGTACTTC
CASSWSGEGSYEQYF
>14|TRBJ2-1|NA|TRBV6-5|NA
TGTGCCAGCAGCTATCAGACTAGTGGGGATGAGCAGTTCTTC
CASSYQTSGDEQFF
>13|TRBJ1-1|NA|TRBV19|TRBD1
TGTGCCAGTCTAAACAGGGGGCTGACTGAAGCTTTCTTT
CASLNRGLTEAFF
>17|TRBJ2-3|few|TRBV30|TRBD1
TGTGCCTGGAAGCTTGATGCCGGGACAGGGGCCTCAGATACGCAGTATTTT
CAWKLDAGTGASDTQYF
>11|TRBJ1-1|NA|TRBV6-1|NA
TGTGCCAGCATACGGTACACTGAAGCTTTCTTT
CASIRYTEAFF
>13|TRBJ2-7|NA|TRBV7-2|TRBD1
TGTGCCAGCAGCCGGGACAGGGTGAACGAGCAGTACTTC
CASSRDRVNEQYF
>12|TRBJ2-1|once|TRBV19|NA
TGTGCCTCTAACGCCCGTTACAATGAGCAGTTCTTC
CASNARYNEQFF
>13|TRBJ2-1|NA|TRBV11-1|NA
TGTGCCAGCAGCTTAGAGCCCCTAGGGGGGGGGTTCTTC
CASSLEPLGGGFF
>15|TRBJ2-7|NA|TRBV19|TRBD1
TGTGCCAGTAGTATAGGACAGGGCAGCTCCTACGAGCAGTACTTC
CASSIGQGSSYEQYF
>15|TRBJ2-1|NA|TRBV5-1|TRBD2
TGCGCCAGCAGGACCGGGGGGGATATCTACAATGAGCAGTTCTTC
CASRTGGDIYNEQFF
>17|TRBJ1-6|NA|TRBV5-1|NA
TGCGCCAGCAGCTTGGGGCGTCGGGGCTCCTATAATTCACCCCTCCACTTT
CASSLGRRGSYNSPLHF
>13|TRBJ2-1|NA|TRBV2|TRBD2
TGTGCCACACAAGCGGGGGGGCGAAATGAGCAGTTCTTC
CATQAGGRNEQFF
>18|TRBJ2-2|once|TRBV4-3|TRBD2
TGCGCCAGCAGCCGCGGACTAGCGGGAGGCACGAACACCGGGGAGCTGTTTTTT
CASSRGLAGGTNTGELFF
>13|TRBJ2-7|NA|TRBV28|NA
TGTGCCAGCAGCCTCCCCCCTCTCTACGAGCAGTACTTC
CASSLPPLYEQYF
>15|TRBJ1-4|once|TRBV5-1|NA
TGCGCCAGCAGCCCGGAAGGACAGATTAATGAAAAACTGTTTTTT
CASSPEGQINEKLFF
>14|TRBJ2-7|NA|TRBV5-4|TRBD1
TGTGCCAGCAGCCAGACAGGGGGGTTCGACGAGCAGTACTTC
CASSQTGGFDEQYF
>12|TRBJ1-1|NA|TRBV18|TRBD1
TGTGCCAGCTCACCCGGACAGGGCGAAGCTTTCTTT
CASSPGQGEAFF
>14|TRBJ2-1|NA|TRBV5-1|TRBD1
TGCGCCAGCAGCTTGGGGGACAGCAGCAATGAGCAGTTCTTC
CASSLGDSSNEQFF
>14|TRBJ2-2|NA|TRBV7-2|TRBD1
TGTGCCAGCAGTTTGGACAGGGCCACCGGGGAGCTGTTTTTT
CASSLDRATGELFF
>14|TRBJ2-2|once|TRBV11-2|TRBD1
TGTGCCAGCAGCTTTCGACAGGGCGGCGGGGAGCTGTTTTTT
CASSFRQGGGELFF
>13|TRBJ2-7|NA|TRBV10-3|TRBD2
TGTGCCATCAGGACTAGCGGCTCCTACGAGCAGTACTTC
CAIRTSGSYEQYF
>13|TRBJ1-3|NA|TRBV5-1|NA
TGCGCCAGCAGCTTGAGCGGCGGAAACACCATATATTTT
CASSLSGGNTIYF
>16|TRBJ2-4|once|TRBV5-1|TRBD2
TGCGCCAGCAGCTTGGGAGGGACTAGCGGGAGAAACATTCAGTACTTC
CASSLGGTSGRNIQYF
>17|TRBJ2-1|NA|TRBV27|NA
TGTGCCAGCAGTTTATTTTGGCGGGGCTCCTCCTACAATGAGCAGTTCTTC
CASSLFWRGSSYNEQFF
>14|TRBJ2-2|NA|TRBV5-1|NA
TGCGCCAGCAGCTTGGCGGGGGACACCGGGGAGCTGTTTTTT
CASSLAGDTGELFF
>13|TRBJ1-2|NA|TRBV11-2|NA
TGTGCCAGCAGCCCAGGACAAGATTATGGCTACACCTTC
CASSPGQDYGYTF
>15|TRBJ2-3|NA|TRBV5-8|TRBD1
TGTGCCAGCAGCCATGGGACAGAGAGCACAGATACGCAGTATTTT
CASSHGTESTDTQYF